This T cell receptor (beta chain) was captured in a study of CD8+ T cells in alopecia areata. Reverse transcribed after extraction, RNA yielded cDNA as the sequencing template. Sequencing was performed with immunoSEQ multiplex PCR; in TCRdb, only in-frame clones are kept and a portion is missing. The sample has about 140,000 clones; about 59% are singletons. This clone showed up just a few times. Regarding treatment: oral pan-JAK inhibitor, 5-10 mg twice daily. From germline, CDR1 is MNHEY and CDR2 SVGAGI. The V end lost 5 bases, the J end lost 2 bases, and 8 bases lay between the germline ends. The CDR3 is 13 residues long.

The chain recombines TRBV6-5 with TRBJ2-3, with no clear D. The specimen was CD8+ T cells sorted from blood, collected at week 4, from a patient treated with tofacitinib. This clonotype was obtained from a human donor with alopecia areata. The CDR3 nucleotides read TGTGCCAGCAGTCTACTTTACACAGATACGCAGTATTTT. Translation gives CASSLLYTDTQYF.